The 21 T cell receptor beta chains presented below share a single source sample, sequenced in a study of blood T cell repertoires in COVID-19. TCRdb's table, derived via immunoSEQ multiplex PCR, lists solely in-frame clones and lacks some. The table has some 300,000 clones, just under 90% seen once. Sequencing was carried out using peripheral blood. Every receptor here comes from a woman in her 50s with COVID-19, enrolled during active disease.

The DNA for the CDR3 is TGTGCCAGTACCCATCGGGGGGATACGCAGTATTTT. This translates into CASTHRGDTQYF. The chain joins TRBV19 to TRBJ2-3, with D perhaps TRBD2 (6 bases). The CDR3 is made up of 12 amino acids. V was clipped by 7 bases and J by 6 bases, with 11 bases between them. Germline lookup yields CDR1 LNHDA and CDR2 SQIVND (reference sequence).

This sequence joins TRBV7-8 and TRBJ1-6; a weak D match, TRBD1 (6 bases). CDR1 SGHVS and CDR2 FQNEAQ come from the germline V gene. Trimming left V 0 bases short and J 7 bases short, with 10 bases between. The CDR3 extends over 15 amino acids. CDR3 sequence (DNA): TGTGCCAGCAGCTTAGCGGGACACGTAAATTCACCCCTCCACTTT. Protein sequence: CASSLAGHVNSPLHF.

The V call is TRBV11-3, the J call TRBJ2-7; 7 bases are shared with TRBD1. The J segment lost 2 bases and the V segment lost 4 bases, leaving 5 bases of the junction unmatched. The CDR3 totals 14 residues. Germline-derived CDR1 and CDR2 are SGHNT and YENEEA. CDR3: CASSYGTVTYEQYF. The CDR3 nucleotides read TGTGCCAGCAGCTACGGGACAGTAACCTACGAGCAGTACTTC.

This clone was counted a single time. The rearrangement links TRBV12-5 to TRBJ2-1; 10 bases are shared with TRBD2. Losses at the gene ends were 4 bases for V and 4 bases for J; bases not matched to a gene: 7. From germline, CDR1 is LGHNT and CDR2 FRNRAP. This CDR3 is built from 16 residues. CDR3 amino acids: CASGSQLAGPYNEQFF. CDR3 in DNA: TGTGCTAGTGGTTCTCAACTAGCGGGACCTTACAATGAGCAGTTCTTC.

J is TRBJ1-1 and V is TRBV6-5; possible D gene TRBD1, 6 bases. The CDR3 runs to 12 residues. Trimming took off 9 bases at V and 1 base at J, with 9 bases between the two ends. The germline V gene has CDR1 MNHEY and CDR2 SVGAGI. CDR3 coding DNA: TGTGCCAGTCAACAGGGGAACACTGAAGCTTTCTTT. Its translation is CASQQGNTEAFF.

The chain is built from TRBV7-3 and TRBJ2-1, with 9 bases aligning to TRBD2. V trimming: 2 bases; J trimming: 8 bases; junction bases outside the gene matches: 10. Germline loops: CDR1 SGHTA, CDR2 FQGTGA. The CDR3 runs to 16 residues. Here the CDR3 reads CASSLGVAGGPYEQFF. The CDR3 DNA reads as TGTGCCAGCAGCTTAGGTGTGGCGGGAGGGCCTTATGAGCAGTTCTTC.

The rearrangement joins TRBV12-3 or TRBV12-4 to TRBJ2-7, with unresolved D. This CDR3 comprises 11 residues. V was trimmed by 6 bases and J by 6 bases, leaving 9 bases between them. The CDR3 loop reads CASSREREQYF. CDR3 DNA sequence: TGTGCCAGCAGCCGCGAGCGCGAGCAGTACTTC.

The rearrangement joins TRBV7-3 to TRBJ2-3, with 7 bases identical to TRBD1. The CDR3 has 16 residues. Germline V gene data show CDR1 as SGHTA and CDR2 as FQGTGA. Germline trimming cut 5 bases from V and 1 base from J; bases unmatched to any gene: 9. CDR3 sequence reads: CASSKRGQRGTDTQYF. CDR3 nucleotides: TGTGCCAGCAGCAAAAGGGGACAGAGGGGCACAGATACGCAGTATTTT.

The V gene is TRBV3-1 (or the pseudogene TRBV3-2), the J gene TRBJ1-3, with 7 bases lining up with TRBD1. The V segment lost 3 bases and the J segment 0 bases; nucleotides outside the gene matches: 5. This CDR3 contains 16 residues. Germline CDR1 reads LGHDT; CDR2 reads YNNKEL (reference sequence). The CDR3 protein is CASSQQGTASGNTIYF. The CDR3 DNA follows: TGTGCCAGCAGCCAGCAAGGGACAGCCTCTGGAAACACCATATATTTT.

The rearrangement joins TRBV6-5 to TRBJ2-3, with 11 nucleotides matching TRBD2. The CDR3 totals 14 residues. The V gene end was trimmed by 2 bases and the J gene end by 8 bases; junction bases not matched to a gene: 3. Looked up from germline, CDR1 is MNHEY and CDR2 is SVGAGI. CDR3 coding DNA: TGTGCCAGCAGTTACCGTCTAGCGGGAGGTACGCAGTATTTT. It translates to CASSYRLAGGTQYF.

The V call is TRBV7-3, the J call TRBJ2-1; the D gene is possibly TRBD2 (6 bases). The length of the CDR3 is 15 residues. V lost 1 base, J lost 2 bases, and 9 bases lay in between. The germline CDR1 and CDR2 sequences are SGHTA and FQGTGA. The DNA of the CDR3 is TGTGCCAGCAGCTTAATGTCGGGAGCCTACAATGAGCAGTTCTTC. This translates into CASSLMSGAYNEQFF.

The gene calls are TRBV4-2 and TRBJ2-6; TRBD2 matches at 7 bases. The CDR3 is 19 amino acids. Germline values: CDR1 LGHNA, CDR2 YNFKEQ. V gave up 0 bases and J gave up 0 bases; unmatched junction bases: 8. CDR3 nucleotide sequence: TGTGCCAGCAGCCAAGATCGTGGCGGGGGACCCTCTGGGGCCAACGTCCTGACTTTC. This codes for CASSQDRGGGPSGANVLTF.

CDR3 in amino acids: CASSFGGVTEAFF. The CDR3 nucleotides are TGTGCCAGCAGTTTTGGGGGGGTCACTGAAGCTTTCTTT. The gene calls are TRBV12-3 or TRBV12-4 and TRBJ1-1; D might be TRBD1 (5 bases). V lost 3 bases to trimming and J lost 4 bases, with 9 bases between them. CDR3 size: 13 residues.

J is TRBJ2-1 and V is TRBV9; 8 bases line up with TRBD2. The CDR3 totals 17 residues. The germline gives CDR1 SGDLS, CDR2 YYNGEE. J gave up 6 bases and V 0 bases, and 11 bases lay outside the gene matches. The CDR3 is CASSVAVSTSGGNEQFF. In nucleotides, the CDR3 is TGTGCCAGCAGCGTAGCAGTAAGTACTAGCGGAGGCAATGAGCAGTTCTTC. Together with reference TRBV9 and TRBJ2-1, the CDR3 gives the full variable domain: DSGVTQTPKHLITATGQRVTLRCSPRSGDLSVYWYQQSLDQGLQFLIQYYNGEERAKGNILERFSAQQFPDLHSELNLSSLELGDSALYFCASSVAVSTSGGNEQFFGPGTRLTVL.

This clone was recorded a few times. The chain is built from TRBV24-1 and TRBJ1-2; 7 bases align to TRBD1. This CDR3 spans 15 amino acids. The ends lost 4 bases at V and 2 bases at J; junction bases unmatched: 6. Germline V lookup: CDR1 KGHDR, CDR2 SFDVKD. The CDR3, as DNA: TGTGCCACCAGTGACCCCGACAGGGAAAACTATGGCTACACCTTC. It is translated as CATSDPDRENYGYTF.

The chain has TRBV6-2 or TRBV6-3 and TRBJ2-5; 8 positions match TRBD1. The CDR3 has 17 residues. Germline V lookup: CDR1 MNHEY, CDR2 SVGEGT. V lost 2 bases and J lost 4; bases outside the gene matches: 12. CDR3 region: CASSYPRAGGILETQYF. The CDR3 DNA follows: TGTGCCAGCAGTTACCCCCGGGCAGGGGGCATACTAGAGACCCAGTACTTC.

The chain recombines TRBV19 with TRBJ1-2, with 9 bases that match TRBD1. Germline V CDR1 and CDR2: LNHDA, SQIVND (reference sequence). Losses at the gene ends were 3 bases for V and 6 bases for J; bases not matched to a gene: 5. This CDR3 has 14 amino acids. CDR3 in DNA: TGTGCCAGTAGTATTAACAGGGGGCCGGATGGCTACACCTTC. Translation gives CASSINRGPDGYTF.

Comment on this clone: One junction end does not reproduce the germline sequence, and a read error may be involved. The chain combines TRBV7-9 with TRBJ2-6; the D gene is possibly TRBD2 (5 bases). This CDR3 spans 16 amino acids. The germline CDR1 and CDR2 sequences are SEHNR and FQNEAQ (reference sequence). CDR3 in DNA: TGTGCCAGCAGCCCATCCTGGACTGCTGGAGCCAACGTCCTGACTTTC. Amino acids: CASSPSWTAGANVLTF.

The V call is TRBV30, the J call TRBJ1-2; a weak D match, TRBD1 (5 bases). Germline V gene sequence: CDR1 GTSNPN, CDR2 SVGIG (reference sequence). The CDR3 runs 13 residues. Trimming took off 1 base at V and 5 bases at J, with 11 bases between the two ends. The CDR3 nucleotides are TGTGCCTGGAGTGGGGGGGAATTTTATGGCTACACCTTC. Residues: CAWSGGEFYGYTF. The whole variable domain, filled in from reference TRBV30 and TRBJ1-2, reads SQTIHQWPATLVQPVGSPLSLECTVEGTSNPNLYWYRQAAGRGLQLLFYSVGIGQISSEVPQNLSASRPQDRQFILSSKKLLLSDSGFYLCAWSGGEFYGYTFGSGTRLTVV.

V is TRBV9 and J is TRBJ1-1; TRBD1 matches 10 bases. Germline trimming cut 4 bases from V and 3 bases from J; bases unmatched to any gene: 9. The CDR3 sequence is 16 residues long. Per germline, CDR1 SGDLS and CDR2 YYNGEE. The CDR3 reads CASSLTRGQGYTEAFF. CDR3 sequence (DNA): TGTGCCAGCAGCCTCACCCGGGGACAGGGGTACACTGAAGCTTTCTTT. Full variable domain (remainder filled in from reference TRBV9 and TRBJ1-1): DSGVTQTPKHLITATGQRVTLRCSPRSGDLSVYWYQQSLDQGLQFLIQYYNGEERAKGNILERFSAQQFPDLHSELNLSSLELGDSALYFCASSLTRGQGYTEAFFGQGTRLTVV.

The rearrangement uses TRBV18 and TRBJ2-1; unclear D gene. V shed 6 bases and J shed 4 bases, with 13 bases lying between them. The germline gives CDR1 KGHSH, CDR2 LQKENI. The CDR3 is 14 residues long. The CDR3 here is CASSSDPGYNEQFF. In DNA, the CDR3 is TGTGCCAGCTCCTCAGACCCCGGGTACAATGAGCAGTTCTTC.